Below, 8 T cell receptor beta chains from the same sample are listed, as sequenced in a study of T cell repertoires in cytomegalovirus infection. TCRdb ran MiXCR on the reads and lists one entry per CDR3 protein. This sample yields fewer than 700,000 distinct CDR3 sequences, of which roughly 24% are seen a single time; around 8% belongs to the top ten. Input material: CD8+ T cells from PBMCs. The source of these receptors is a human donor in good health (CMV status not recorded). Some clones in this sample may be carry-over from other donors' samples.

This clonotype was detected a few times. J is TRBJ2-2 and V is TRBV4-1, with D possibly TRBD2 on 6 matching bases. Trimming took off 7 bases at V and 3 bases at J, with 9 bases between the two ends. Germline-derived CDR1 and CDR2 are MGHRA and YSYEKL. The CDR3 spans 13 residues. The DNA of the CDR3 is TGCGCCAGCAACTGGAGGGACACCGGGGAGCTGTTTTTT. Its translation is CASNWRDTGELFF.

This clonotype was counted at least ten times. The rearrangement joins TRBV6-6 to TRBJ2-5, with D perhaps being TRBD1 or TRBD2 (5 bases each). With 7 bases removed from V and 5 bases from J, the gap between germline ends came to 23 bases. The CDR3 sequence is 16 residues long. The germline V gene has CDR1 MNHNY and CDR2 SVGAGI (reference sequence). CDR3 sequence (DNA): TGTGCCAGCAATACCTGGGACGGGCCGGCGCTCGAGACCCAGTACTTC. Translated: CASNTWDGPALETQYF.

CDR3 nucleotides: TGTGCCAGCAGTTTATCGTTGTGGGGTAATGAGCAGTTCTTC. It translates to CASSLSLWGNEQFF. The chain employs TRBV27 and TRBJ2-1, with unresolved D. There are 14 residues in the CDR3. Germline V CDR1 and CDR2: MNHEY, SMNVEV (reference sequence). The V and J ends lost 0 bases and 7 bases respectively, with 10 bases between them.

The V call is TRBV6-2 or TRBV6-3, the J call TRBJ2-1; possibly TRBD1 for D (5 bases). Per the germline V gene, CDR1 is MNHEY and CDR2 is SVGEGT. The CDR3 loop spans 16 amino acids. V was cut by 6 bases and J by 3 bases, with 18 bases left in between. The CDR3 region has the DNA TGTGCCAGCAGAGCCTTTGGGCAGGGCCTCTACAATGAGCAGTTCTTC. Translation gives CASRAFGQGLYNEQFF.

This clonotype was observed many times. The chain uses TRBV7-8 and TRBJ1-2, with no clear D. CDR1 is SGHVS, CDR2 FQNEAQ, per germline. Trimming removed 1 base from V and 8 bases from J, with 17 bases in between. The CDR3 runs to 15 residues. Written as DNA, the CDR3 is TGTGCCAGCAGCTTAGACGAAGGGCCGGGGAAAGGCTACACCTTC. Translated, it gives CASSLDEGPGKGYTF.

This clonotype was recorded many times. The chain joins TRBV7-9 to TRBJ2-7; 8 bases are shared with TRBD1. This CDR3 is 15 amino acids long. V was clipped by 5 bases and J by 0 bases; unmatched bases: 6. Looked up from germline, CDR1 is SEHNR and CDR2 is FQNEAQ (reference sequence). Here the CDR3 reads CASSGTGGTSYEQYF. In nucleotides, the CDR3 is TGTGCCAGCAGCGGTACAGGGGGGACCTCCTACGAGCAGTACTTC.

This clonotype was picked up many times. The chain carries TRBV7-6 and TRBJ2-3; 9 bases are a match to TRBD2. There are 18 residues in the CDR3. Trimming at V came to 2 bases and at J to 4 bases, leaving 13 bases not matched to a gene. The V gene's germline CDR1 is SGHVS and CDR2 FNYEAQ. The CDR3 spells CASSLLSPSGGPADTQYF. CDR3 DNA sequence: TGTGCCAGCAGCTTACTCAGCCCCAGCGGGGGGCCCGCAGATACGCAGTATTTT.

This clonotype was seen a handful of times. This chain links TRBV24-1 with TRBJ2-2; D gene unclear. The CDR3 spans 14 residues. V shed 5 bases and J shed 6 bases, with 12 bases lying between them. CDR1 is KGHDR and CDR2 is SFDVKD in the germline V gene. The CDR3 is CATSGPDVAGELFF. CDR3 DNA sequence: TGTGCCACCAGTGGCCCCGATGTCGCCGGGGAGCTGTTTTTT.